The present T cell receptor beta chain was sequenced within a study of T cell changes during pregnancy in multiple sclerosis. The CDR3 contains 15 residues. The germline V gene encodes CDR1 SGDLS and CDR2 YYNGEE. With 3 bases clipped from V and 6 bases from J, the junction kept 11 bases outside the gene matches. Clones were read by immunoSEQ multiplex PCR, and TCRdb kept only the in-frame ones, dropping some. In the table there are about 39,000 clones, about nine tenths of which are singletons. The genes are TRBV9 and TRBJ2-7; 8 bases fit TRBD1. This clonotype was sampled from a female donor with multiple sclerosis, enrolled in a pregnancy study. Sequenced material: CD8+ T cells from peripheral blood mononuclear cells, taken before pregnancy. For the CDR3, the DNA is TGTGCCAGCAGCGCCGAGGGACAGGCAAGGTCCGAGCAGTACTTC. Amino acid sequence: CASSAEGQARSEQYF. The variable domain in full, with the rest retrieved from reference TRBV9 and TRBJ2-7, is DSGVTQTPKHLITATGQRVTLRCSPRSGDLSVYWYQQSLDQGLQFLIQYYNGEERAKGNILERFSAQQFPDLHSELNLSSLELGDSALYFCASSAEGQARSEQYFGPGTRLTVT.